This record concerns one T cell receptor (beta chain) sequence. Its matching antigen is unknown. One end of the junction fails to match germline, which may point to a read error. The template was RNA from unsorted bulk tissue. Distant lung tissue was collected more than 3 cm away from the tumor edge. The sample belongs to a study of tumor and adjacent non-tumor tissue in lung cancer. The wider study: Samples averaged roughly 4 million productive TCRbeta reads each. Study-level points and caveats: Compared with tumor, normal lung showed significantly lower TCR diversity. Tumor repertoires had a smaller top 100 clone share than normal lung.

The CDR3 is 15 residues long. Germline V gene sequence: CDR1 MRHNA, CDR2 SNTAGT. Three rounds of nested PCR, following a modified ARM-PCR protocol, produced the TCRbeta library. One entry per CDR3 protein results from TCRdb running MiXCR on the multiplex PCR reads. There are about 90,000 distinct CDR3 sequences in the sample; around three quarters occur only once, and just over 20% lies in the top ten. Specimen: distant non-tumor lung tissue. The clonotype was recovered from a woman aged 45-59 years with non-small cell lung cancer. V and J are TRBV6-4 and TRBJ2-3; 9 bases agree with TRBD2. The CDR3: CASSDSSGGTNTQYF. The CDR3 DNA follows: TGTGCCAGCAGTGACTCTAGCGGGGGCACAAATACGCAGTATTTT.